This TCR beta chain came from a study of cytomegalovirus exposure and HLA in healthy donors. Amplification used 60 Vbeta primers and 13 Jbeta primers. Sequencing used immunoSEQ multiplex PCR; TCRdb keeps in-frame clones, though not all of them. This sample has under 200,000 clones, with around 80% found just once. After removal of 5 bases from V and 3 bases from J, the junction contained 8 bases not matched to a gene. The length of the CDR3 is 16 residues. Germline CDR1 is PRHDT and CDR2 is FYEKMQ (reference sequence). This chain connects TRBV13 to TRBJ1-3; 9 bases fit TRBD1. This receptor was obtained from a male donor in good health and CMV-seropositive. Sequencing was carried out using PBMCs. In DNA form, the CDR3 reads TGTGCCAGCAGCGACGGACAGGGGTCGGGTGGAAACACCATATATTTT. This translates into CASSDGQGSGGNTIYF.